The entry below describes one TCR beta chain. The germline V gene encodes CDR1 SGDLS and CDR2 YYNGEE. The CDR3 runs 13 residues. V shed 2 bases and J shed 5 bases, with 11 bases lying between them. This sample is part of a study of blood T cell repertoires in COVID-19. This table comes from immunoSEQ multiplex PCR, and its TCRdb copy is limited to in-frame clones, with some not included. This sample carries about 15,000 clones, about 88% of them seen once, and the ten largest clones take about 2.2%. Input material: peripheral blood. This receptor was identified in a woman between 65 and 79 years old in a cohort sampled during active or convalescent COVID-19. The chain links TRBV9 to TRBJ2-7, with a possible D match to TRBD1 (6 bases). CDR3 in amino acids: CASSVAGANEQYF. DNA of the CDR3: TGTGCCAGCAGCGTCGCAGGGGCCAACGAGCAGTACTTC. Full variable domain (remainder filled in from reference TRBV9 and TRBJ2-7): DSGVTQTPKHLITATGQRVTLRCSPRSGDLSVYWYQQSLDQGLQFLIQYYNGEERAKGNILERFSAQQFPDLHSELNLSSLELGDSALYFCASSVAGANEQYFGPGTRLTVT.